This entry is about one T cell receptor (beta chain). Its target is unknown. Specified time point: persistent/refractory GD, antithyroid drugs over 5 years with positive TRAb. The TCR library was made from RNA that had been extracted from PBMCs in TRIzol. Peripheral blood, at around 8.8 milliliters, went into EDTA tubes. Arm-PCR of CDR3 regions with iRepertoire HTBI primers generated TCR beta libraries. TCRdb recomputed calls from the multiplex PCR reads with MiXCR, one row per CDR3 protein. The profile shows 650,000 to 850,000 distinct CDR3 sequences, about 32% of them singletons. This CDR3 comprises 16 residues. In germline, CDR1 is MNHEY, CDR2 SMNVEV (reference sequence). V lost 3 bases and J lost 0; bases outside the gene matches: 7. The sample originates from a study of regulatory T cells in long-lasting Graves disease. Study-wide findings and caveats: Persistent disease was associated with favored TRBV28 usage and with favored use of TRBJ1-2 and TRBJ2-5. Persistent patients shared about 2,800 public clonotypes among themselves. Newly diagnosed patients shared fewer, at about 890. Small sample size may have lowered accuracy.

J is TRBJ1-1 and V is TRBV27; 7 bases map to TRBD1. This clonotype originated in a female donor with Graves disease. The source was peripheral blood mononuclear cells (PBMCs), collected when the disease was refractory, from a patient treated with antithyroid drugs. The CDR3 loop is CASSLRQGLMNTEAFF. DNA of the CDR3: TGTGCCAGCAGTTTGCGACAGGGCCTCATGAACACTGAAGCTTTCTTT.